These 9 T cell receptor beta chains share one sample of origin, sequenced in a study of control samples from healthy donors and cancer patients. Using immunoSEQ multiplex PCR, the repertoire was profiled, and TCRdb retains in-frame clones only, with some absent. The sample lists 100,000 to 150,000 clones; 87% were seen once. Sequenced material: blood. These receptors were obtained from a man aged 35 to 55 in good health.

V gene TRBV7-2 combines with J gene TRBJ1-1; D remains ambiguous. The germline V gene encodes CDR1 SGHTA and CDR2 FQGNSA. Deletions cut 3 bases from V and 6 bases from J, with 11 bases between. CDR3 length equals 13 residues. This CDR3 reads CASSFRLESEAFF. The CDR3 coding sequence is TGTGCCAGCAGCTTCCGCCTAGAGTCTGAAGCTTTCTTT.

This sequence joins TRBV7-2 and TRBJ2-3; 11 nucleotides line up with TRBD1. There are 14 residues in the CDR3. Trimming took 6 bases from V and 5 from J; bases not matched to a gene: 4. Per germline, CDR1 SGHTA and CDR2 FQGNSA. DNA for the CDR3: TGTGCCAGCAGACGGGACAGGGGGAAAGATACGCAGTATTTT. Protein: CASRRDRGKDTQYF.

The J gene is TRBJ1-1, the V gene TRBV14; 7 positions agree with TRBD1. V shed 0 bases, J shed 0 bases, and the junction held 7 bases outside the gene matches. This CDR3 region has 17 residues. Germline V CDR1 and CDR2: SGHDN, FVKESK. CDR3 residues: CASSQDRDSIMNTEAFF. The CDR3 DNA reads as TGTGCCAGCAGCCAAGACCGGGACAGCATAATGAACACTGAAGCTTTCTTT.

V usage is TRBV5-4 and J usage is TRBJ2-7, with D maybe TRBD2 (5 bases). V dropped 0 bases and J dropped 2 bases, with 9 bases sitting between them. The CDR3 length is 14 residues. In germline, CDR1 is SGHNT, CDR2 YYREEE (reference sequence). The CDR3 DNA is TGTGCCAGCAGCTTGGGGACTGGCACCTACGAGCAGTACTTC. Its protein product is CASSLGTGTYEQYF.

This chain connects TRBV3-1 (or the pseudogene TRBV3-2) to TRBJ2-1; 10 positions agree with TRBD2. The length of the CDR3 is 16 residues. Germline V gene data show CDR1 as LGHDT and CDR2 as YNNKEL (reference sequence). V gave up 3 bases and J gave up 3 bases; unmatched junction bases: 5. In DNA form, the CDR3 reads TGTGCCAGCAGCCAGAGCGGGGGGGCGGTCTACAATGAGCAGTTCTTC. Its translation is CASSQSGGAVYNEQFF.

This chain joins TRBV5-6 and TRBJ2-7, with no clear D. V lost 4 bases and J lost 3, with 8 bases in between. This CDR3 comprises 12 residues. Germline CDR1 is SGHDT and CDR2 is YYEEEE. CDR3 coding DNA: TGTGCCAGCAGCCTAGGTAACTACGAGCAGTACTTC. Protein sequence: CASSLGNYEQYF. The variable domain in full, with the rest retrieved from reference TRBV5-6 and TRBJ2-7, is DAGVTQSPTHLIKTRGQQVTLRCSPKSGHDTVSWYQQALGQGPQFIFQYYEEEERQRGNFPDRFSGHQFPNYSSELNVNALLLGDSALYLCASSLGNYEQYFGPGTRLTVT.

This chain joins TRBV2 and TRBJ1-3; tentatively, D is TRBD1 (6 bases). Trimming pared 4 bases from V and 1 base from J, leaving 8 bases between. CDR1 is SNHLY and CDR2 is FYNNEI in the germline V gene. The CDR3 length is 14 residues. CDR3 in amino acids: CASSVGGSGNTIYF. The DNA of the CDR3 is TGTGCCAGCAGTGTAGGGGGGTCTGGAAACACCATATATTTT.

The V call is TRBV9, the J call TRBJ2-3; D assignment may be TRBD1 or TRBD2 (5 bases each). Germline V gene lookup returns CDR1 SGDLS and CDR2 YYNGEE. With 0 bases removed from V and 0 bases from J, the gap between germline ends came to 8 bases. CDR3 size: 15 residues. CDR3 sequence (DNA): TGTGCCAGCAGCGTAGGGGGACGGAGCACAGATACGCAGTATTTT. Protein product: CASSVGGRSTDTQYF.

V and J are TRBV19 and TRBJ2-2, with 7 bases matching TRBD1. This CDR3 is built from 16 residues. With V trimmed by 4 bases and J by 0 bases, 5 bases remained unmatched. In germline, CDR1 is LNHDA, CDR2 SQIVND (reference sequence). CDR3 residues: CASSTGGGSNTGELFF. CDR3 in DNA: TGTGCCAGTAGTACAGGGGGTGGGTCGAACACCGGGGAGCTGTTTTTT. The variable domain in full, completed from reference TRBV19 and TRBJ2-2, reads DGGITQSPKYLFRKEGQNVTLSCEQNLNHDAMYWYRQDPGQGLRLIYYSQIVNDFQKGDIAEGYSVSREKKESFPLTVTSAQKNPTAFYLCASSTGGGSNTGELFFGEGSRLTVL.